Listed here is a single TCR beta chain. This clonotype was seen repeatedly, ten times or more. What this receptor recognizes is not known. Per-base quality was not reported, and no clone a single base away is much larger than it. The library was generated by PCR. The data were produced on a NextSeq 500. Bulk TCR libraries were made following a previously described method, with the TCR primers given in Table S5. Total RNA was purified with the Qiagen AllPrep DNA/RNA kit. Before any analysis, reads coming from multiple sequencing runs of the same library were combined into one pool. The authors' pipeline ran thus. Reads were retained only if their TCR constant sequence matched exactly, and those retained reads were trimmed to 150 nt and grouped according to their 12-nt molecular barcodes. Reads within each barcode group were sub-clustered using a 15% Levenshtein threshold, and quality-weighted consensus sequences were constructed for each RNA molecule. Non-functional sequences were filtered out, along with any lower-count sequence sitting one edit away from another sequence. Barcode sub-clusters with fewer than 20% of the maximum read count were removed, based on fitting two negative binomial distributions. In TCRdb, the public reads were trimmed at Q25 with fastp and aligned with MiXCR, with productive beta chains retained. All rows with the same CDR3 protein become a single entry with the most common DNA and genes. The V and J calls here are based on TCRdb, not the publication. The table for this sample lists over 300,000 distinct CDR3 sequences; over 20% of them were counted only once. The ten largest clones add up to 0.65% to 0.75% of the sample.

The entry originates in a study of molecular identifiers for immune sequencing clone quantification (dated by TCRdb to 2016 to 2018). Regarding the study in general: In a replicate experiment, RNA from roughly 21,000 or 96,000 naive CD8 T cells was split into five aliquots, four of which were sequenced. This methods study used CD8 T cells to benchmark TCR RNA copy counting and molecular-identifier clustering-based TCR repertoire sequencing (MIDCIRS).

Libraries of naive CD8 T cells were built from anywhere between roughly 19,000 and 1,000,000 sorted cells, with 10%, 30% or 50% of the purified RNA used. Naive CD8 T cells, defined as CD8+CD4-CCR7+CD45RA+, were FACS-sorted into RLT Plus buffer on a BD FACSAria II. Detection sensitivity was tested by spiking Jurkat RNA equal to roughly ten TCR copies' worth into samples containing about 18,000-1,000,000 naive CD8 T cells. CD8 T cells were enriched with RosetteSep CD8+ T Cell Enrichment Cocktail and Ficoll-Paque, followed by ACK red cell lysis. Summary of the overall study and its limitations: Even against a background of 800,000 to 1,000,000 naive CD8 T cells, spiked-in Jurkat TCR RNA amounting to a single cell's worth was reported to be detectable. Modeling indicated 2.5 to 3.5 TCR RNA copies recovered per cell, compared with around 10 by digital PCR, which implies a capture efficiency of 25% to 35%. Clones above 20 RNA copies held over 98% of molecules in CMV-specific effector cells but under 1% in naive cells. Identical TCR molecules sharing a barcode could cause highly expanded clone sizes to be underestimated. Without barcode sub-clustering, chimeric consensus sequences inflated TCR diversity; chimeras reached as high as 47%. Naive libraries contained spiked-in Jurkat TCR RNA (more than nine copies' worth), which is not part of the donor repertoire.

V sheds 0 bases and J sheds 4 bases, leaving 12 bases between their ends. From the cysteine through the phenylalanine, the CDR3 covers 15 amino acids. The sequence is cut down to CDR3 DNA, 45 bases in frame from base 1. Per the germline V gene, LGHNA is the CDR1 and YSLEER is the CDR2. The receptor's source is a human donor in good health. Some libraries in this study had Jurkat cell RNA spiked in. The V and J segments used are TRBV4-3 and TRBJ1-2; matching of 5 bases hints at TRBD1 as the D gene. Sequenced: naive CD8+ T cells from blood, with Jurkat cell RNA spiked in. The sample's cell subset or site label, in plain terms: FACS-sorted CD8+CD4-CCR7+CD45RA+ naive T cells. The DNA sequence is TGCGCCAGCAGCCAAGATAGGCAGGGTGGCTATGGCTACACCTTC. Its protein is CASSQDRQGGYGYTF.